This T cell receptor beta chain was captured in a study of shared clonotypes between healthy human individuals. Findings of the study overall: Clonotypes shared by all four donors outscored non-shared clonotypes in generation probability.

HIV-negative, healthy adults without recent acute infections or vaccinations were the donors. The V end was cut by 0 bases, the J end by 5 bases, with 15 bases between. This CDR3 region has 16 residues. The germline CDR1 and CDR2 sequences are SGHNT and YYREEE (reference sequence). For each subset, genomic DNA was distributed in equal portions over several immunoSEQ plates. Replicate PCRs run on sorted subsets employed 200 ng DNA, approximately 30,000 T cell genomes. Generated by immunoSEQ multiplex PCR, the TCRdb table keeps only in-frame clones and is missing some. The data contain roughly 500,000 clones, 90% to 97% of them seen just once; the ten biggest clones take up 0.06%. This clone has a single count. The target antigen is unknown.

The chain has TRBV5-4 and TRBJ2-1; D is possibly TRBD2 (6 bases). Sequences were obtained from naive CD4+ T cells sorted from blood. Documented subset: CD45RA+ positively selected. The clonotype comes from a young woman in good health. The CDR3, as DNA: TGTGCCAGCAGCTTGGGGGGAGGTGTTAGCAACAATGAGCAGTTCTTC. Protein sequence: CASSLGGGVSNNEQFF. The whole variable domain, remainder taken from reference TRBV5-4 and TRBJ2-1, is ETGVTQSPTHLIKTRGQQVTLRCSSQSGHNTVSWYQQALGQGPQFIFQYYREEENGRGNFPPRFSGLQFPNYSSELNVNALELDDSALYLCASSLGGGVSNNEQFFGPGTRLTVL.